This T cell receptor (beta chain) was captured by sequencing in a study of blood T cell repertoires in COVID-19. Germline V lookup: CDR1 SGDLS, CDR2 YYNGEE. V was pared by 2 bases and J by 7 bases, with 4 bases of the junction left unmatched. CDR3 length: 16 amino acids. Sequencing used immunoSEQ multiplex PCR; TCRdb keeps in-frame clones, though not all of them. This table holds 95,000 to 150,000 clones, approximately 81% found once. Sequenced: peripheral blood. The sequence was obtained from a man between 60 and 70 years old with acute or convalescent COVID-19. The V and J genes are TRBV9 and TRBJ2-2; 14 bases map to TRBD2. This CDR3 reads CASSVGLAGGDGELFF. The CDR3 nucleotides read TGTGCCAGCAGCGTCGGACTAGCGGGAGGTGACGGGGAGCTGTTTTTT.